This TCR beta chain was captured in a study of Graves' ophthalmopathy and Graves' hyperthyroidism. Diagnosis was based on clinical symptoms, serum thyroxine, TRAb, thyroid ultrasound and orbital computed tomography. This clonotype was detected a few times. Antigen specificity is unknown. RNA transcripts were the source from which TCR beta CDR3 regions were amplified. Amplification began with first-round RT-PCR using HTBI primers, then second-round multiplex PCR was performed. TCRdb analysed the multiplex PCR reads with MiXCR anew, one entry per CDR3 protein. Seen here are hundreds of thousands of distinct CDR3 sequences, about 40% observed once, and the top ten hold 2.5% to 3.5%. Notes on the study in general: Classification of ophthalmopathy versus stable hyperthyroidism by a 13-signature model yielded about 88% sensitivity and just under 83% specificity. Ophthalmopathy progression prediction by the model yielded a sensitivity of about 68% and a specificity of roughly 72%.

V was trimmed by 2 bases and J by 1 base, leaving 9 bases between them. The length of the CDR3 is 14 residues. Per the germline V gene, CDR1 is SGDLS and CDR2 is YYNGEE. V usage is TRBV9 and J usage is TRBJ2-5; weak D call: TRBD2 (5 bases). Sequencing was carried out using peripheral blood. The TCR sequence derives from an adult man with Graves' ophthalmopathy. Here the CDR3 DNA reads TGTGCCAGCAGCGTCAGCGGAAGCCAAGAGACCCAGTACTTC. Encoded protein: CASSVSGSQETQYF.